The present TCR beta chain was sequenced within a study of spatial heterogeneity in lung cancer. Study results and caveats: Whereas they appeared in blood less at follow-up, ubiquitous expanded tumor TCRs appeared there more at resection.

Time point specified: sample taken at primary tumor resection. Sequencing covered unsorted whole RNA taken from tumor, nontumor lung or frozen PBMC. Patients with untreated early-stage non-small cell lung cancer, numbering approximately 70, were the donors. This CDR3 is built from 13 residues. Germline CDR1 reads SEHNR; CDR2 reads FQNEAQ (reference sequence). Trimming shortened V by 3 bases and J by 3 bases, and 6 bases separated the two germline ends. Many counts were recorded for this clonotype. Its target is not known. The presence of a unique molecular identifier marked each TCR cDNA molecule. TCRdb called the 5' RACE reads again in MiXCR, with one record for every CDR3 protein. The table records around 9,800 distinct CDR3 sequences, approximately 25% of them present only once.

The receptor's source is a female donor with early-stage non-small cell lung cancer. This specimen was PBMCs, taken at surgery. The chain links TRBV7-9 to TRBJ1-3, with D uncertain. The CDR3 loop is CASSFDFGNTIYF. CDR3 sequence (DNA): TGTGCCAGCAGCTTCGACTTTGGAAACACCATATATTTT.